This T cell receptor beta chain was identified in a study of OX40 agonist ivuxolimab in advanced cancers. Overall study: Earlier treatment with anti-PD-1, anti-PD-L1 or anti-CTLA-4 was permitted, and approximately 38% had received some. Study outcomes and limitations: Among T cells, CD8+ cells averaged more expanded clones than CD4+ cells. Expanded peripheral T-cell antigen specificity went undetermined.

The investigators sampled blood at baseline, at cycle 4 day 1, and at cycle 7 day 1. Germline V gene lookup returns CDR1 MDHEN and CDR2 SYDVKM. Trimming took off 3 bases at V and 2 bases at J, with 11 bases between the two ends. There are 14 residues in the CDR3. TCRdb's table, derived via immunoSEQ multiplex PCR, lists solely in-frame clones and lacks some. Among roughly 80,000 clones listed, approximately 91% were seen once. Note on this clone: As yet, its antigen is unknown.

The sequencing used CD4+ or CD8+ T cells sorted from blood, collected in a trial of the OX40 agonist ivuxolimab. The gene calls are TRBV28 and TRBJ2-7; D is undetermined. The sequence came from an adult with an advanced solid tumor such as melanoma, head and neck, liver or kidney cancer. The CDR3 DNA is TGTGCCAGCAGTTTTTCCGTCACGGCCTACGAGCAGTACTTC. Translating gives CASSFSVTAYEQYF.